This is a list of T cell receptor beta chains from one sample in a study of Tregs in tolerant kidney transplant recipients. TCRdb's table, derived via immunoSEQ multiplex PCR, lists solely in-frame clones and lacks some. The sample lists about 88,000 clones, more than 80% occurring once. The source material was CD8+ T cells from blood. Receptors were obtained from a human donor in good health. CDR3s include the opening cysteine and the closing phenylalanine or tryptophan. The D gene is left open where the match is weak. The size field is filled for only some rows; it gives once, few, many or a size class.

>-|TRBD1|TRBV19|TRBJ1-5
CASSIGDRASNQPQHF
TGTGCCAGTAGTATAGGGGACAGGGCTAGCAATCAGCCCCAGCATTTT
>-|TRBD1|TRBV9|TRBJ1-2
CASRQDRAEDGYTF
TGTGCCAGCAGACAGGACAGGGCTGAGGATGGCTACACCTTC
>-|-|TRBV5-4|TRBJ1-1
CASSLWANEAFF
TGTGCCAGCAGCTTGTGGGCAAATGAAGCTTTCTTT
>-|-|TRBV7-6|TRBJ2-3
CASSLDGILDTQYF
TGTGCCAGCAGCTTAGACGGGATATTAGATACGCAGTATTTT
>-|-|TRBV7-9|TRBJ2-7
CASSFGLANYEQYF
TGTGCCAGCAGCTTCGGGCTTGCGAACTACGAGCAGTACTTC
>-|-|TRBV4-1|TRBJ2-1
CASSQDGLSSYNEQFF
TGCGCCAGCAGCCAAGATGGACTGAGCTCCTACAATGAGCAGTTCTTC
>-|-|TRBV7-2|TRBJ1-1
CASSSQGVNTEAFF
TGTGCCAGCAGCTCGCAGGGCGTGAACACTGAAGCTTTCTTT
>-|-|TRBV18|TRBJ2-7
CASSRAGAGSGSYEQYF
TGTGCCAGCTCACGTGCCGGGGCAGGCTCAGGATCCTACGAGCAGTACTTC
>-|TRBD1|TRBV5-6|TRBJ2-1
CASRPGTGGRLSYNEQFF
TGTGCCAGCAGGCCCGGGACAGGGGGCCGCCTCTCCTACAATGAGCAGTTCTTC
>-|-|TRBV7-9|TRBJ1-4
CASSLAAWEKLFF
TGTGCCAGCAGCTTAGCTGCGTGGGAAAAACTGTTTTTT
>-|TRBD1|TRBV9|TRBJ2-7
CASSPYGTGGEQYF
TGTGCCAGCAGCCCCTACGGGACAGGGGGCGAGCAGTACTTC
>once|-|TRBV25-1|TRBJ2-7
CASSGGPSEQYF
TGTGCCAGCAGTGGAGGGCCGAGCGAGCAGTACTTC
>-|TRBD1|TRBV4-1|TRBJ2-7
CASSPPSTGTYEQYF
TGCGCCAGCAGCCCTCCCTCGACAGGGACCTACGAGCAGTACTTC
>-|TRBD2|TRBV4-1|TRBJ2-7
CASSQGLAVTYEQYF
TGCGCCAGCAGCCAAGGACTAGCGGTAACCTACGAGCAGTACTTC
>once|-|TRBV9|TRBJ1-1
CASSPATEAFF
TGTGCCAGCAGCCCCGCGACTGAAGCTTTCTTT
>-|-|TRBV10-1|TRBJ2-2
CASSEPVIGGTGELFF
TGCGCCAGCAGTGAGCCGGTCATCGGGGGAACCGGGGAGCTGTTTTTT
>-|-|TRBV6-6|TRBJ1-1
CASIRGENTEAFF
TGTGCCAGCATTAGAGGGGAGAACACTGAAGCTTTCTTT
>-|-|TRBV5-4|TRBJ2-3
CASSRLEDSTDTQYF
TGTGCCAGCAGTCGACTTGAGGACAGCACAGATACGCAGTATTTT
>-|-|TRBV9|TRBJ2-2
CASSLEQGNTGELFF
TGTGCCAGCAGCCTAGAACAGGGGAACACCGGGGAGCTGTTTTTT
>-|-|TRBV6-1|TRBJ2-7
CASTLGETYEQYF
TGTGCCAGCACCCTCGGGGAGACCTACGAGCAGTACTTC
>-|-|TRBV19|TRBJ2-7
CASSIRGPYEQYF
TGTGCCAGTAGTATCAGGGGCCCCTACGAGCAGTACTTC
>-|TRBD2|TRBV4-1|TRBJ2-3
CASSQGTSGGSRGTQYF
TGCGCCAGCAGCCAGGGGACTAGCGGGGGGTCAAGGGGTACGCAGTATTTT
>-|-|TRBV29-1|TRBJ2-7
CSVEGEVPYEQYF
TGCAGCGTTGAAGGCGAGGTCCCCTACGAGCAGTACTTC
>-|TRBD1|TRBV9|TRBJ1-4
CASSEGQGREQANEKLFF
TGTGCCAGCAGTGAGGGACAGGGAAGGGAACAGGCTAATGAAAAACTGTTTTTT
>-|-|TRBV27|TRBJ2-7
CASSLSLEGALYEQYF
TGTGCCAGCAGTTTATCTCTCGAAGGGGCGTTATACGAGCAGTACTTC
>-|-|TRBV9|TRBJ1-5
CASTSGRYMGEPQHF
TGTGCCAGCACCTCGGGTCGTTACATGGGCGAGCCCCAGCATTTT
>-|TRBD1|TRBV10-3|TRBJ2-3
CAIRPRDRGPADTQYF
TGTGCCATCCGACCCCGGGACAGGGGACCGGCAGATACGCAGTATTTT
>-|TRBD2|TRBV2|TRBJ2-5
CASRASGLAASGRVSQETQYF
TGTGCCAGCAGGGCCTCCGGACTAGCGGCTAGCGGGAGGGTCTCGCAAGAGACCCAGTACTTC
>-|-|TRBV14|TRBJ2-1
CASSPLVGNEQFF
TGTGCCAGCAGCCCCCTCGTCGGAAATGAGCAGTTCTTC
>-|-|TRBV9|TRBJ1-1
CASSVAVFPEAFF
TGTGCCAGCAGCGTAGCCGTTTTCCCTGAAGCTTTCTTT
>-|TRBD2|TRBV13|TRBJ2-3
CASSSGTSGGLDTQYF
TGTGCCAGCTCTTCCGGGACTAGCGGGGGGTTAGATACGCAGTATTTT